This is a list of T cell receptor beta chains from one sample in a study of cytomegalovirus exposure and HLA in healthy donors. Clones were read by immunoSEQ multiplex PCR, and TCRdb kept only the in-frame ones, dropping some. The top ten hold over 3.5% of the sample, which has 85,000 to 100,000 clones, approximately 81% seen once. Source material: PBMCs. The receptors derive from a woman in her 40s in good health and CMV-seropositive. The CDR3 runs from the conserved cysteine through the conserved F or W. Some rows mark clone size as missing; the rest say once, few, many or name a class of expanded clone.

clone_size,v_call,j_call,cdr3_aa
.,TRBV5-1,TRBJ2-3,CASNPKQFTGEGADTQYF
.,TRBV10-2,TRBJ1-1,CASSVQESNTEAFF
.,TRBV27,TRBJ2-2,CASRLSAGELFF
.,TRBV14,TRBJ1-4,CASSQHPGAGSEKLFF
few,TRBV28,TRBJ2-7,CASSLYLAGVLPYEQYF
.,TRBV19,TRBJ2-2,CASSIGTSGYTGELFF
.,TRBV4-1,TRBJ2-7,CASSQIGGSYEQYF
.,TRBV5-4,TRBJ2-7,CASSFGTHEQYF
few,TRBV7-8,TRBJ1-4,CASSLGPQQGIREKLFF
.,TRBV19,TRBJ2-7,CASSQLASPSGSYEQYF